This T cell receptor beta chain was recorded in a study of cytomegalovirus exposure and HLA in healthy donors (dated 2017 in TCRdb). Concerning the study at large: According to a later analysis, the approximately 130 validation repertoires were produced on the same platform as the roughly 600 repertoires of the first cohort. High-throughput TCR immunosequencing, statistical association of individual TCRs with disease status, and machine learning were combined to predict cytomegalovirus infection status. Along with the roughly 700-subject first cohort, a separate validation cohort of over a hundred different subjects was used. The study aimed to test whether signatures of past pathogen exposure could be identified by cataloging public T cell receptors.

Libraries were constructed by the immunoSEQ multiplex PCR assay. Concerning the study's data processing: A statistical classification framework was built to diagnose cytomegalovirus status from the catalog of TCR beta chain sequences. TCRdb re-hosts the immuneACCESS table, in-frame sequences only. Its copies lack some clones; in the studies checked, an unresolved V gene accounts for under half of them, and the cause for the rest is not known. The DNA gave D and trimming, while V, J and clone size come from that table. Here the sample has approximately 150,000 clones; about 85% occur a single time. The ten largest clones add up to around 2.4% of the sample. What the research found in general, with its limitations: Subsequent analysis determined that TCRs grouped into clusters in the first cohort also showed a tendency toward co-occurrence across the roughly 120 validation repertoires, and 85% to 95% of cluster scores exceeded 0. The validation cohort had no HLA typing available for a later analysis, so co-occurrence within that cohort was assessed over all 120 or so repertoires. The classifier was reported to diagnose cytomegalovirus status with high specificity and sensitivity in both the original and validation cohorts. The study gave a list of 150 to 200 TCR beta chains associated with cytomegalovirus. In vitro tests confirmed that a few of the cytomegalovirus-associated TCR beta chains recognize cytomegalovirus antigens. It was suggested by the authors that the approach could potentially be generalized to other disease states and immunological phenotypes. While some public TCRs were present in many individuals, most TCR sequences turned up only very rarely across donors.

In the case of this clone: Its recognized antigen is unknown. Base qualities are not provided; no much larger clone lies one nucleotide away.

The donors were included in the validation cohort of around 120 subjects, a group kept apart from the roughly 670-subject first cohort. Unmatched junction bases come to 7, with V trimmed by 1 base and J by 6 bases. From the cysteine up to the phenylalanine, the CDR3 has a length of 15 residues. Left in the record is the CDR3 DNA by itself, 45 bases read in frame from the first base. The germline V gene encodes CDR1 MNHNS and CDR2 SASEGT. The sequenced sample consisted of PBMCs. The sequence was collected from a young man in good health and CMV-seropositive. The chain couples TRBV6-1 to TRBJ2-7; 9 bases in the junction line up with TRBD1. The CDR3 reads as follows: CASSEGPGQGGEQYF. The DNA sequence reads TGTGCCAGCAGTGAAGGCCCGGGACAGGGTGGCGAGCAGTACTTC.